This T cell receptor (beta chain) was retrieved from a study of shared clonotypes between healthy human individuals. Overall study context: Three plates were used per donor for CD4 naive, three for CD4 memory, two for CD8 naive and one for CD8 memory.

The assay was immunoSEQ multiplex PCR, and TCRdb's table has in-frame clones only and misses some. The table shows more than 2 million clones, with roughly 95% occurring only once. Germline-derived CDR1 and CDR2 are MNHEY and SMNVEV (reference sequence). Between the trimmed V and J ends, which lost 6 bases and 10 bases, there was a span of 11 bases. The CDR3 is made up of 11 amino acids. Broader study findings: Clonotypes shared by all four sorted-subset donors had higher generation probabilities than non-shared clonotypes.

As to this clone: Its cognate antigen is unknown.

The receptor was derived from a man younger than 35 in good health. The specimen sequenced was naive CD4+ T cells sorted from blood. Noted subset: CD45RA+ positively selected. V is TRBV27 and J is TRBJ2-3; the D is unclear. Written as DNA, the CDR3 is TGTGCCAGCAGCAATCCTTGGGCGCAGTATTTT. It specifies CASSNPWAQYF.